The rows below give T cell receptor beta chains drawn from one sample of a study of T-cell memory formation after mild COVID-19. TCRdb reanalysed the 5' RACE reads using MiXCR and keeps one entry per CDR3 protein. The sample contains 350,000 to 500,000 distinct CDR3 sequences, roughly 20% of which appear only once. The sample was PBMCs or a T cell subset sorted from them (not recorded which). The receptors shown here come from an adult woman who had mild COVID-19 (a few samples of this study predate the infection). Cell type and time point are not known. The CDR3 runs from the conserved cysteine through the conserved F or W. Each record gives: D gene, V gene, J gene, clone size, CDR3 DNA, CDR3 protein. The D gene is left open where the match is weak. Clone size is shown for a subset of rows, as once, few, many or a class of expanded clone.

d_call: TRBD1; v_call: TRBV5-6; j_call: TRBJ1-2; clone_size: .; cdr3_nt: TGTGCCAGCAGCCCGGGGACAGGGTTAGGGTTTGGCTACACCTTC; cdr3_aa: CASSPGTGLGFGYTF
d_call: .; v_call: TRBV5-4; j_call: TRBJ1-4; clone_size: once; cdr3_nt: TGTGCCAGCAGCTTGGCCACGGGAAAACTGTTTTTT; cdr3_aa: CASSLATGKLFF
d_call: .; v_call: TRBV6-2/TRBV6-3; j_call: TRBJ2-7; clone_size: few; cdr3_nt: TGTGCCAGCAGCTTCTACAAGGCGGCCGAGCAGTACTTC; cdr3_aa: CASSFYKAAEQYF
d_call: TRBD2; v_call: TRBV29-1; j_call: TRBJ2-2; clone_size: few; cdr3_nt: TGCAGCGTTGTCCCTAGCGGGAGGCACGCCGACACCGGGGAGCTGTTTTTT; cdr3_aa: CSVVPSGRHADTGELFF
d_call: .; v_call: TRBV4-3; j_call: TRBJ1-2; clone_size: few; cdr3_nt: TGCGCCAGCAGCCAAGAACCTCGGGGGGGGACATCGAGCTACACCTTC; cdr3_aa: CASSQEPRGGTSSYTF
d_call: .; v_call: TRBV6-5; j_call: TRBJ2-2; clone_size: .; cdr3_nt: TGTGCCAGCAGTTACTCCCGGGGAGTCACCGGGGAGCTGTTTTTT; cdr3_aa: CASSYSRGVTGELFF
d_call: TRBD1; v_call: TRBV6-5; j_call: TRBJ1-2; clone_size: .; cdr3_nt: TGTGACAGCAGTCATGGGACAGGGGCCTATGGCTACACCTTC; cdr3_aa: CDSSHGTGAYGYTF
d_call: .; v_call: TRBV4-3; j_call: TRBJ2-7; clone_size: many; cdr3_nt: TGCGCCAGCAGCCAGGGTAGGAACAATTACGAGCAGTACTTC; cdr3_aa: CASSQGRNNYEQYF
d_call: .; v_call: TRBV6-5; j_call: TRBJ2-1; clone_size: .; cdr3_nt: TGTGCCAGCAGAAATCCGGGACACCCCTACAATGAGCAGTTCTTC; cdr3_aa: CASRNPGHPYNEQFF
d_call: TRBD2; v_call: TRBV5-1; j_call: TRBJ2-3; clone_size: many; cdr3_nt: TGCGCCAGCAGCTCCTATAGCGGGGGGGCCGTCACAGATACGCAGTATTTT; cdr3_aa: CASSSYSGGAVTDTQYF
d_call: TRBD2; v_call: TRBV12-3/TRBV12-4; j_call: TRBJ2-1; clone_size: few; cdr3_nt: TGTGCCAGCAGTTTTAGGCGGGAGCCATACAATGAGCAGTTCTTC; cdr3_aa: CASSFRREPYNEQFF
d_call: .; v_call: TRBV30; j_call: TRBJ2-7; clone_size: .; cdr3_nt: TGTGCCTGGAGCCTCGCCGAGGGGAAAAGGCTCTACGAGCAGTACTTC; cdr3_aa: CAWSLAEGKRLYEQYF
d_call: .; v_call: TRBV4-2; j_call: TRBJ1-2; clone_size: .; cdr3_nt: TGTGCCAGCAGCATAGAGGGGGGCTATGACTATGGCTACACCTTC; cdr3_aa: CASSIEGGYDYGYTF
d_call: TRBD1; v_call: TRBV4-1; j_call: TRBJ1-6; clone_size: .; cdr3_nt: TGCGCCAGCAGCCACGCCCGGGACAGGGGTCTTAATTCACCCCTCCACTTT; cdr3_aa: CASSHARDRGLNSPLHF
d_call: .; v_call: TRBV7-3; j_call: TRBJ2-1; clone_size: few; cdr3_nt: TGTGCCAGCAGCTTAACAGGGCGCAATGAGCAGTTCTTC; cdr3_aa: CASSLTGRNEQFF
d_call: .; v_call: TRBV29-1; j_call: TRBJ2-5; clone_size: .; cdr3_nt: TGCAGCGTTGAAGGGATCCCAGGCGCCGACTTC; cdr3_aa: CSVEGIPGADF
d_call: .; v_call: TRBV6-5; j_call: TRBJ2-5; clone_size: .; cdr3_nt: TGTGCCAGCAGCTCACCGGGACGTATACAAGAGACCCAGTACTTC; cdr3_aa: CASSSPGRIQETQYF
d_call: .; v_call: TRBV10-3; j_call: TRBJ1-2; clone_size: once; cdr3_nt: TGTGCCATCAGTGAGAAACAGGGAGGCTATGGCTACACCTTC; cdr3_aa: CAISEKQGGYGYTF
d_call: TRBD2; v_call: TRBV7-9; j_call: TRBJ2-3; clone_size: few; cdr3_nt: TGTGCCAGCAGCTTAATTTTCGGCATGCGGGAGGAAAGTGATACGCAGTATTTT; cdr3_aa: CASSLIFGMREESDTQYF
d_call: .; v_call: TRBV7-2; j_call: TRBJ2-7; clone_size: .; cdr3_nt: TGTGCCAGCAGCCAATTCGGGGTGGCCTACGAGCAGTACTTC; cdr3_aa: CASSQFGVAYEQYF
d_call: TRBD1; v_call: TRBV5-1; j_call: TRBJ1-2; clone_size: few; cdr3_nt: TGCGCCAGCAGCTCTGGACAGGATGGGATGGGCTACACCTTC; cdr3_aa: CASSSGQDGMGYTF
d_call: .; v_call: TRBV6-5; j_call: TRBJ2-2; clone_size: .; cdr3_nt: TGTGCCAGCAGTTACGCGGCTAGCCGCTTTTCGTCCGGGGAGCTGTTTTTT; cdr3_aa: CASSYAASRFSSGELFF
d_call: .; v_call: TRBV7-2; j_call: TRBJ2-7; clone_size: .; cdr3_nt: TGTGCCATCCTCCAGGGGGGTTACGAGCAGTACTTC; cdr3_aa: CAILQGGYEQYF
d_call: TRBD1; v_call: TRBV29-1; j_call: TRBJ1-2; clone_size: few; cdr3_nt: TGCAGCGTCCCGTTGAGGGGGACAGCATATGGCTACACCTTC; cdr3_aa: CSVPLRGTAYGYTF
d_call: TRBD1; v_call: TRBV29-1; j_call: TRBJ1-1; clone_size: few; cdr3_nt: TGCAGCGCCCGGACCGGGACAGATATGAACACTGAAGCTTTCTTT; cdr3_aa: CSARTGTDMNTEAFF
d_call: TRBD1; v_call: TRBV18; j_call: TRBJ2-1; clone_size: .; cdr3_nt: TGTGCCAGCTTAGCCGGGACAGGGAACAATGAGCAGTTCTTC; cdr3_aa: CASLAGTGNNEQFF
d_call: TRBD1; v_call: TRBV2; j_call: TRBJ2-5; clone_size: .; cdr3_nt: TGTGCCAGCAGGCCCGGGACAGGGGGAGAGACCCAGTACTTC; cdr3_aa: CASRPGTGGETQYF
d_call: .; v_call: TRBV5-4; j_call: TRBJ1-5; clone_size: .; cdr3_nt: TGTGCCAGCAGCTTGGACAGCTATCAGCCCCAGCATTTT; cdr3_aa: CASSLDSYQPQHF
d_call: TRBD1; v_call: TRBV24-1; j_call: TRBJ1-2; clone_size: many; cdr3_nt: TGTGCCACCAGTGCCTCGGGACAGATCTATGGCTACACCTTC; cdr3_aa: CATSASGQIYGYTF
d_call: TRBD1; v_call: TRBV4-1; j_call: TRBJ2-2; clone_size: .; cdr3_nt: TGCGCCAGCAGCCGGACAGGCGCGAACACCGGGGAGCTGTTTTTT; cdr3_aa: CASSRTGANTGELFF
d_call: TRBD1; v_call: TRBV5-1; j_call: TRBJ2-1; clone_size: .; cdr3_nt: TGCGCCAGCAGCAACAGGACAGGGGAGTGGTCCAATGAGCAGTTCTTC; cdr3_aa: CASSNRTGEWSNEQFF
d_call: TRBD1; v_call: TRBV4-2; j_call: TRBJ2-7; clone_size: few; cdr3_nt: TGTGCCAGCAGCCACGGCGACAGGGGAATGATCGAGCAGTACTTC; cdr3_aa: CASSHGDRGMIEQYF
d_call: TRBD2; v_call: TRBV5-1; j_call: TRBJ2-5; clone_size: many; cdr3_nt: TGCGCCAGCAGCTTGACTAGCGGGGGATCAGAGACCCAGTACTTC; cdr3_aa: CASSLTSGGSETQYF
d_call: TRBD1; v_call: TRBV10-3; j_call: TRBJ1-5; clone_size: few; cdr3_nt: TGTGCCACGAAACAGGGGACAAATCAGCCCCAGCATTTT; cdr3_aa: CATKQGTNQPQHF
d_call: .; v_call: TRBV20-1; j_call: TRBJ2-2; clone_size: .; cdr3_nt: TGCAGTGCCCAGACAGGGAGCGGGGCCCGAGCCAGGGAGCTGTTTTTT; cdr3_aa: CSAQTGSGARARELFF
d_call: TRBD1; v_call: TRBV3-1; j_call: TRBJ1-1; clone_size: few; cdr3_nt: TGTGCCAGCAGCCAAGAAGGTGCAGGGGGCGCGGCTTTCTTT; cdr3_aa: CASSQEGAGGAAFF
d_call: TRBD1; v_call: TRBV12-3/TRBV12-4; j_call: TRBJ2-2; clone_size: .; cdr3_nt: TGTGCCAGCAGTCGTCGACAGGGAACCGGGGAGCTGTTTTTT; cdr3_aa: CASSRRQGTGELFF
d_call: TRBD2; v_call: TRBV7-6; j_call: TRBJ2-3; clone_size: .; cdr3_nt: TGTGCCAGCAGCTTAGCGGCCCTGGGACTAGCGGGGGGGCTTGGTACGCAGTATTTT; cdr3_aa: CASSLAALGLAGGLGTQYF
d_call: .; v_call: TRBV29-1; j_call: TRBJ2-1; clone_size: .; cdr3_nt: TGCAGCGTTGAAGGCCGCTATGACAATGAGCAGTTCTTC; cdr3_aa: CSVEGRYDNEQFF
d_call: TRBD1; v_call: TRBV20-1; j_call: TRBJ2-6; clone_size: .; cdr3_nt: TGCAGTGCTTCGGCCGGGACAGGGTTCTCTGGGGCCAACGTCCTGACTTTC; cdr3_aa: CSASAGTGFSGANVLTF
d_call: .; v_call: TRBV5-1; j_call: TRBJ1-1; clone_size: few; cdr3_nt: TGCGCCAGCAGCTTGGGATCGGGGGTGAACACTGAAGCTTTCTTT; cdr3_aa: CASSLGSGVNTEAFF
d_call: TRBD1; v_call: TRBV4-1; j_call: TRBJ1-2; clone_size: few; cdr3_nt: TGCGCCAGCAGCCAAGTCGGAACAGGGGGAGATGGCTACACCTTC; cdr3_aa: CASSQVGTGGDGYTF
d_call: .; v_call: TRBV7-2; j_call: TRBJ2-3; clone_size: .; cdr3_nt: TGTGCCAGCAGCTCCAGGGACCGGCAAGGGAGAGATACGCAGTATTTT; cdr3_aa: CASSSRDRQGRDTQYF
d_call: TRBD1; v_call: TRBV4-1; j_call: TRBJ2-3; clone_size: once; cdr3_nt: TGCGCCAGCAGCCAAGCAGGGACAGACACAGATACGCAGTATTTT; cdr3_aa: CASSQAGTDTDTQYF
d_call: .; v_call: TRBV29-1; j_call: TRBJ1-1; clone_size: .; cdr3_nt: TGCAGCGTTGTCGGCCGGTTGAACACTGAAGCTTACTTT; cdr3_aa: CSVVGRLNTEAYF
d_call: TRBD2; v_call: TRBV3-1; j_call: TRBJ2-5; clone_size: few; cdr3_nt: TGTGCCAGCAGCCAAGGACTAGCGGCAGAGACCCAGTACTTC; cdr3_aa: CASSQGLAAETQYF
d_call: .; v_call: TRBV28; j_call: TRBJ2-1; clone_size: few; cdr3_nt: TGTGCCACCTACGACAGGGACTATGAGCAGTTCTTC; cdr3_aa: CATYDRDYEQFF
d_call: .; v_call: TRBV5-1; j_call: TRBJ2-1; clone_size: .; cdr3_nt: TGCGCCAGCAGCTTGGACTTTGTATCCTACAATGAGCAGTTCTTC; cdr3_aa: CASSLDFVSYNEQFF
d_call: .; v_call: TRBV18; j_call: TRBJ1-2; clone_size: .; cdr3_nt: TGTGCCAGCTCACCAGTGGGATTAGTGTGGTATGGCTACACCTTC; cdr3_aa: CASSPVGLVWYGYTF
d_call: .; v_call: TRBV9; j_call: TRBJ2-1; clone_size: few; cdr3_nt: TGTGCCAGCAGCCCGGAGGGGAGTCGGGTCTACAATGAGCAGTTCTTC; cdr3_aa: CASSPEGSRVYNEQFF
d_call: .; v_call: TRBV7-3; j_call: TRBJ2-3; clone_size: .; cdr3_nt: TGTGCCAGCAGCTTAGGAGGAAGTAGTGTCCTTATGCAGGGTACGCAGTATTTT; cdr3_aa: CASSLGGSSVLMQGTQYF
d_call: .; v_call: TRBV27; j_call: TRBJ1-1; clone_size: few; cdr3_nt: TGTGCCAGCAGTTTAACGGGGGCCCACACTGAAGCTTTCTTT; cdr3_aa: CASSLTGAHTEAFF
d_call: TRBD2; v_call: TRBV4-1; j_call: TRBJ2-5; clone_size: few; cdr3_nt: TGCGCCAGCAGCCAAGAACTAGCGGGGGCAGAGAGCCAGTACTTC; cdr3_aa: CASSQELAGAESQYF
d_call: .; v_call: TRBV30; j_call: TRBJ2-1; clone_size: .; cdr3_nt: TGTGCCTGGAGTCCCACAGCCTACAATGAGCAGTTCTTC; cdr3_aa: CAWSPTAYNEQFF
d_call: .; v_call: TRBV6-2/TRBV6-3; j_call: TRBJ1-4; clone_size: few; cdr3_nt: TGTGCCAGCAGTTATGCTGGGCGGAATGAAAAACTGTTTTTT; cdr3_aa: CASSYAGRNEKLFF